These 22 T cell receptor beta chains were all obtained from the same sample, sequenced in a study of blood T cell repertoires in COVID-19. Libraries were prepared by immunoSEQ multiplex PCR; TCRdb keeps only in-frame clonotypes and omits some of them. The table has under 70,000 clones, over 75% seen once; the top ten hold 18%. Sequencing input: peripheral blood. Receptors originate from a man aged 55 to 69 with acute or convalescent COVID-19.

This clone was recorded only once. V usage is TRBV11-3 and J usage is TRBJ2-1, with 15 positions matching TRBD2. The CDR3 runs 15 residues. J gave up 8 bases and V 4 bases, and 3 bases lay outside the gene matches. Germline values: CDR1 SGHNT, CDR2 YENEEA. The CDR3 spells CASSSGLAGGDEQFF. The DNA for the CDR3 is TGTGCCAGCAGCTCGGGACTAGCGGGAGGTGATGAGCAGTTCTTC. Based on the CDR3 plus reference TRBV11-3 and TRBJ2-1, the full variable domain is EAGVVQSPRYKIIEKKQPVAFWCNPISGHNTLYWYLQNLGQGPELLIRYENEEAVDDSQLPKDRFSAERLKGVDSTLKIQPAELGDSAVYLCASSSGLAGGDEQFFGPGTRLTVL.

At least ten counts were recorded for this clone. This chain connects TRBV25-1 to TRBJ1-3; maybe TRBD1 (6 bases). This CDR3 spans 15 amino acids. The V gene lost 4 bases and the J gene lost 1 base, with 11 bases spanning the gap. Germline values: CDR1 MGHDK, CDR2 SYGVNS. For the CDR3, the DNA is TGTGCCAGCAGTGTAATGACAGGTTCTGGAAACACCATATATTTT. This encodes CASSVMTGSGNTIYF.

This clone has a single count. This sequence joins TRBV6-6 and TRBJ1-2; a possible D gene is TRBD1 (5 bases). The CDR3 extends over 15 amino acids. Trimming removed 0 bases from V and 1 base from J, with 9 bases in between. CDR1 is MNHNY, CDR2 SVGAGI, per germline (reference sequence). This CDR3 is CASSYSGGVNYGYTF. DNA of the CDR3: TGTGCCAGCAGTTACTCGGGAGGGGTTAACTATGGCTACACCTTC.

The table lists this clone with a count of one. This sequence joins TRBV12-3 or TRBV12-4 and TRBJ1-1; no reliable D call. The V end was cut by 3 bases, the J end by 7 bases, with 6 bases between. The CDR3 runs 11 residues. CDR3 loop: CASSFRGEAFF. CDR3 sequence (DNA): TGTGCCAGCAGTTTCCGGGGTGAAGCTTTCTTT.

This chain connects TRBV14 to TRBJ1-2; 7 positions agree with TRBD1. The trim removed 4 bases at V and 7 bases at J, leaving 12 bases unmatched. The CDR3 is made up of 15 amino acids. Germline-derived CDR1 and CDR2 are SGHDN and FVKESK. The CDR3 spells CASSPPGQGVGGYTF. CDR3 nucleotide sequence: TGTGCCAGCAGCCCGCCGGGGCAGGGGGTTGGTGGCTACACCTTC.

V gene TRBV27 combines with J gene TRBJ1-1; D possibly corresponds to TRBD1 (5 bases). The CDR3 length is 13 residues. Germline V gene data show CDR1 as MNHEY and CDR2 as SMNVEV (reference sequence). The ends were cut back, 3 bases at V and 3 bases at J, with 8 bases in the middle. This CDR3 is CASSLGRYTEAFF. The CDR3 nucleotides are TGTGCCAGCAGTTTGGGGCGTTACACTGAAGCTTTCTTT.

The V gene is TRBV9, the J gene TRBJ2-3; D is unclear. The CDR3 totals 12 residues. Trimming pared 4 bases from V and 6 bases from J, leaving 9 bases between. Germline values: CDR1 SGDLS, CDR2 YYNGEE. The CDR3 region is CASSPRVDTQYF. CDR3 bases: TGTGCCAGCAGCCCCCGGGTGGATACGCAGTATTTT.

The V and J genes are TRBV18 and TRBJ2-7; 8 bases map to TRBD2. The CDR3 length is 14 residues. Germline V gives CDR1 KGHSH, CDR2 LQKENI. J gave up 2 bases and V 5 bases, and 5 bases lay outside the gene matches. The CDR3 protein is CASSATSGAYEQYF. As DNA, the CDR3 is TGTGCCAGCTCAGCAACTAGCGGTGCCTACGAGCAGTACTTC.

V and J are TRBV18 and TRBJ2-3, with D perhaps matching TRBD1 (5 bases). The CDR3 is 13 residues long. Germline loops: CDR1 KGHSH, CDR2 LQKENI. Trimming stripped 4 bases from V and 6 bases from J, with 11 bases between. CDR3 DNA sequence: TGTGCCAGCTCACGATACAGGTTTGATACGCAGTATTTT. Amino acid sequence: CASSRYRFDTQYF. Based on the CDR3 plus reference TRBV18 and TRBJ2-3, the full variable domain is NAGVMQNPRHLVRRRGQEARLRCSPMKGHSHVYWYRQLPEEGLKFMVYLQKENIIDESGMPKERFSAEFPKEGPSILRIQQVVRGDSAAYFCASSRYRFDTQYFGPGTRLTVL.

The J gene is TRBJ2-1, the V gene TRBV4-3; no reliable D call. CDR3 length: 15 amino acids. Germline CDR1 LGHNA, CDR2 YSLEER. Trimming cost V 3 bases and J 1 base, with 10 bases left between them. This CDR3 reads CASSHGAFSYNEQFF. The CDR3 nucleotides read TGCGCCAGCAGCCACGGAGCGTTTTCCTACAATGAGCAGTTCTTC.

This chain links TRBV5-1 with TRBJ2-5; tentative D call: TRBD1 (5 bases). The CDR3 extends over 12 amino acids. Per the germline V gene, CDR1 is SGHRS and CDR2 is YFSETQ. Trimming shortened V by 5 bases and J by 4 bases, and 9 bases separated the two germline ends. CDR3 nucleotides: TGCGCCAGCAGACCCGACAGAGAGACCCAGTACTTC. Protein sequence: CASRPDRETQYF. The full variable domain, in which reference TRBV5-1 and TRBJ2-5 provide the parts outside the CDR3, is KAGVTQTPRYLIKTRGQQVTLSCSPISGHRSVSWYQQTPGQGLQFLFEYFSETQRNKGNFPGRFSGRQFSNSRSEMNVSTLELGDSALYLCASRPDRETQYFGPGTRLLVL.

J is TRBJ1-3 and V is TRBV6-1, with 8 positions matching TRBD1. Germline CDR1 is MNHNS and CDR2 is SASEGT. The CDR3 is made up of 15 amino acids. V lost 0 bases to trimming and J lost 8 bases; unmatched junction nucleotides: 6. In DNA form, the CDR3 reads TGTGCCAGCAGTGAAGCGGCAGGGGGCGGTTACACCATATATTTT. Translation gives CASSEAAGGGYTIYF.

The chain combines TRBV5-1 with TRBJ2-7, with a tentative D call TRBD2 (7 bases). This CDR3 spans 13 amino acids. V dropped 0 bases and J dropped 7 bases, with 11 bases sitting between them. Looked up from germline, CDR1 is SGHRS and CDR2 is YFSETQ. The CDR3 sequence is CASSLAGGREQYF. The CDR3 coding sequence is TGCGCCAGCAGCTTGGCCGGGGGGCGGGAGCAGTACTTC.

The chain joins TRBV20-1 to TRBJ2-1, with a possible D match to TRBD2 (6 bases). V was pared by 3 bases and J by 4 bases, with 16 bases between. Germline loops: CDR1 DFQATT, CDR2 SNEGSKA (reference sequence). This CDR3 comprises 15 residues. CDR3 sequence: CSASSGTGLYNEQFF. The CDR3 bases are TGCAGTGCTAGTTCGGGGACTGGCCTTTACAATGAGCAGTTCTTC.

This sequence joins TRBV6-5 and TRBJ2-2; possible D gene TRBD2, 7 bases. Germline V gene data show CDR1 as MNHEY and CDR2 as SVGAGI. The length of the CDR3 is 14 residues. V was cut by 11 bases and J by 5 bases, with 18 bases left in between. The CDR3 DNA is TGTGCCGCCAGGGGAGCGGGACGGACCGGGGAGCTGTTTTTT. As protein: CAARGAGRTGELFF.

CDR3 loop: CASSPSAKQGAPYEQYF. The CDR3 DNA follows: TGTGCCAGCAGCCCCTCTGCTAAACAGGGGGCTCCCTACGAGCAGTACTTC. This chain uses TRBV7-9 with TRBJ2-7; 9 nucleotides agree with TRBD1. This CDR3 spans 17 amino acids. J lost 2 bases, V lost 5 bases, and 13 bases had no gene match. Germline assignment: CDR1 SEHNR and CDR2 FQNEAQ (reference sequence). The full variable domain, rest sourced from reference TRBV7-9 and TRBJ2-7, is DTGVSQNPRHKITKRGQNVTFRCDPISEHNRLYWYRQTLGQGPEFLTYFQNEAQLEKSRLLSDRFSAERPKGSFSTLEIQRTEQGDSAMYLCASSPSAKQGAPYEQYFGPGTRLTVT.

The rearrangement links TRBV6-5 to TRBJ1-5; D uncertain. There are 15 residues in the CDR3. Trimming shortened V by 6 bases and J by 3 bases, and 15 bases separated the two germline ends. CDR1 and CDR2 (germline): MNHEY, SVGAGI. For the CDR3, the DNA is TGTGCCAGCAGGATATCAGGCTCGACCAATCAGCCCCAGCATTTT. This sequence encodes CASRISGSTNQPQHF.

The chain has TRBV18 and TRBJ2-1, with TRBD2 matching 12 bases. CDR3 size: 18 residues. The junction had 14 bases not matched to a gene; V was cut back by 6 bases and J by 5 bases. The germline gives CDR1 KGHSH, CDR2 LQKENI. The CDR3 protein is CASSKSASGRALDNEQFF. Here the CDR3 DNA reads TGTGCCAGCTCCAAATCGGCTAGCGGGAGGGCCCTCGACAATGAGCAGTTCTTC.

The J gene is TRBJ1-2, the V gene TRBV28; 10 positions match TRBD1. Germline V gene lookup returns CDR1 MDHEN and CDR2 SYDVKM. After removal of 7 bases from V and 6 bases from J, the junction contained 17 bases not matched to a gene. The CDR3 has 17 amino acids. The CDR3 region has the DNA TGTGCCAGCAAGGATGCCGGGACAGGGGTGAAATTTGATGGCTACACCTTC. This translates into CASKDAGTGVKFDGYTF.

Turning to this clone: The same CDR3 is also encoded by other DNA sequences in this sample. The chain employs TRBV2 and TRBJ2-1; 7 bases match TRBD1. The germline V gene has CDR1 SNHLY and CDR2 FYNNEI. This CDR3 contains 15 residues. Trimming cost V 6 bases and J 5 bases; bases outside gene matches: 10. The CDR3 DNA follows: TGTGCCAGCAGCGCCGATAGAGGGGGCCACAATGAGCAGTTCTTC. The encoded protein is CASSADRGGHNEQFF.

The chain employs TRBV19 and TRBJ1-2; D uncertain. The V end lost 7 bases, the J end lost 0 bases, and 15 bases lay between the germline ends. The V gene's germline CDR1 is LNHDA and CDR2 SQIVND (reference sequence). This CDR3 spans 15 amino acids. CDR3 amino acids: CASKMGEYPNYGYTF. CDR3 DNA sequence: TGTGCCAGTAAAATGGGCGAGTATCCTAACTATGGCTACACCTTC.

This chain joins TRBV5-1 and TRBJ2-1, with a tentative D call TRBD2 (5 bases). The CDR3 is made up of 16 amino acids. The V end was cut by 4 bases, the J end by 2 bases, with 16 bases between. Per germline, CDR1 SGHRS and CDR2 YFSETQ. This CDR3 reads CASSVPESGTYNEQFF. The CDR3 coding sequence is TGCGCCAGCAGCGTTCCAGAATCCGGGACCTACAATGAGCAGTTCTTC. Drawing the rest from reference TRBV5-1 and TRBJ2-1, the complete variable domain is KAGVTQTPRYLIKTRGQQVTLSCSPISGHRSVSWYQQTPGQGLQFLFEYFSETQRNKGNFPGRFSGRQFSNSRSEMNVSTLELGDSALYLCASSVPESGTYNEQFFGPGTRLTVL.